The next 29 T cell receptor beta chains were all read from a single sample in a study of cytomegalovirus exposure and HLA in healthy donors. Both 60 Vbeta primers and 13 Jbeta primers went into the PCR. Sequencing was performed with immunoSEQ multiplex PCR; in TCRdb, only in-frame clones are kept and a portion is missing. The sample consists of 50,000 or so clones, over 55% of them appearing once. Input material: PBMCs. These receptors all come from a man aged 40-55 years in good health and CMV-seropositive.

This sequence joins TRBV19 and TRBJ2-7; 8 nucleotides line up with TRBD1. From germline, CDR1 is LNHDA and CDR2 SQIVND (reference sequence). This CDR3 is 13 amino acids long. The junction had 3 bases not matched to a gene; V was cut back by 7 bases and J by 1 base. The CDR3 DNA is TGTGCCAGTAACACAGGGGGTTCCTACGAGCAGTACTTC. This sequence encodes CASNTGGSYEQYF.

The CDR3 bases are TGTGCCAGCAGCCGGATGGGCACCGAAGCTTTCTTT. It specifies CASSRMGTEAFF. V usage is TRBV7-9 and J usage is TRBJ1-1, with D hard to call. The germline CDR1 and CDR2 sequences are SEHNR and FQNEAQ (reference sequence). There are 12 residues in the CDR3. Between the trimmed V and J ends, which lost 5 bases and 8 bases, there was a span of 12 bases. Variable domain in full (rest from reference TRBV7-9 and TRBJ1-1): DTGVSQNPRHKITKRGQNVTFRCDPISEHNRLYWYRQTLGQGPEFLTYFQNEAQLEKSRLLSDRFSAERPKGSFSTLEIQRTEQGDSAMYLCASSRMGTEAFFGQGTRLTVV.

The chain employs TRBV14 and TRBJ1-1; D is uncertain. This CDR3 is 13 amino acids long. Looked up from germline, CDR1 is SGHDN and CDR2 is FVKESK. Trimming stripped 3 bases from V and 1 base from J, with 6 bases between. CDR3 loop: CASSHRANTEAFF. The DNA of the CDR3 is TGTGCCAGCAGCCATAGAGCGAACACTGAAGCTTTCTTT.

The chain recombines TRBV6-1 with TRBJ2-5; 10 positions match TRBD1. In germline, CDR1 is MNHNS, CDR2 SASEGT. Trimming took 4 bases from V and 4 from J; bases not matched to a gene: 6. The CDR3 is made up of 15 amino acids. The CDR3 sequence is CASSASGTGAETQYF. The CDR3 DNA reads TGTGCCAGCAGTGCGTCCGGGACAGGGGCAGAGACCCAGTACTTC.

This chain links TRBV5-4 with TRBJ1-6; no clear D. In germline, CDR1 is SGHNT, CDR2 YYREEE (reference sequence). This CDR3 is built from 12 residues. Trimming removed 4 bases at V and 9 bases at J, with 8 bases between. For the CDR3, the DNA is TGTGCCAGCAGCCTCCCTGTTTCACCCCTCCACTTT. It yields the protein CASSLPVSPLHF.

This clone appeared a few times. This chain links TRBV5-4 with TRBJ2-1; 7 bases are a match to TRBD2. J gave up 15 bases and V 4 bases, and 10 bases lay outside the gene matches. Germline V gene sequence: CDR1 SGHNT, CDR2 YYREEE (reference sequence). CDR3 length: 12 amino acids. CDR3 residues: CASSTEGGRGFF. CDR3 coding DNA: TGTGCCAGCAGCACGGAAGGCGGGAGAGGGTTCTTC.

This sequence joins TRBV19 and TRBJ2-7; TRBD2 matches at 8 bases. The CDR3 length is 15 residues. Germline trimming cut 3 bases from V and 3 bases from J; bases unmatched to any gene: 7. Germline V gene sequence: CDR1 LNHDA, CDR2 SQIVND (reference sequence). CDR3 region: CASSIQAGALYEQYF. CDR3 coding DNA: TGTGCCAGTAGTATTCAAGCGGGGGCCCTCTACGAGCAGTACTTC.

The CDR3 region is CASSESLRGPQHF. CDR3 bases: TGCGCCAGCAGTGAGTCTCTTCGGGGGCCCCAGCATTTT. The chain joins TRBV10-1 to TRBJ1-5; no reliable D call. CDR1 WNHNN and CDR2 SYGVQD come from the germline V gene (reference sequence). Deletions cut 0 bases from V and 9 bases from J, with 9 bases between. The CDR3 is made up of 13 amino acids.

The J gene is TRBJ2-5, the V gene TRBV10-3; 9 nucleotides agree with TRBD1. The germline V gene encodes CDR1 ENHRY and CDR2 SYGVKD. The CDR3 covers 16 residues. Trimming took 0 bases from V and 2 from J; bases not matched to a gene: 4. The DNA of the CDR3 is TGTGCCATCAGTGAGTCGACAGGACAGGGGCAAGAGACCCAGTACTTC. This encodes CAISESTGQGQETQYF.

V usage is TRBV7-2 and J usage is TRBJ1-5; D perhaps matches TRBD1 (5 bases). This CDR3 contains 16 residues. The germline gives CDR1 SGHTA, CDR2 FQGNSA. Trimming took off 1 base at V and 7 bases at J, with 17 bases between the two ends. The CDR3 region has the DNA TGTGCCAGCAGCTTAGATCCGCCAGGGCTTGGACAGCCCCAGCATTTT. It yields the protein CASSLDPPGLGQPQHF.

The rearrangement links TRBV29-1 to TRBJ2-1, with 7 nucleotides matching TRBD1. In germline, CDR1 is SQVTM, CDR2 ANQGSEA. This CDR3 has 13 residues. V dropped 6 bases and J dropped 6; count of bases not matched to a gene: 8. The CDR3 coding sequence is TGCAGCGTCTCGACAGGGACATTCAATGAGCAGTTCTTC. Translated, it gives CSVSTGTFNEQFF.

V and J are TRBV5-4 and TRBJ2-1; D may be TRBD2 (5 bases). The V gene lost 1 base and the J gene lost 6 bases, with 20 bases spanning the gap. This CDR3 has 17 residues. Germline CDR1 and CDR2: SGHNT and YYREEE (reference sequence). In DNA, the CDR3 is TGTGCCAGCAGCTTGCTGGAGCAGGCAGTAGGAGGCAATGAGCAGTTCTTC. It codes for CASSLLEQAVGGNEQFF.

This rearrangement joins TRBV6-5 to TRBJ1-2; D gene ambiguous. This CDR3 is 15 amino acids long. The germline V gene has CDR1 MNHEY and CDR2 SVGAGI. Deletions cut 3 bases from V and 4 bases from J, with 15 bases between. For the CDR3, the DNA is TGTGCCAGCAGTTATTTGCTGCAGTCCCGCTATGGCTACACCTTC. Protein: CASSYLLQSRYGYTF.

The chain recombines TRBV6-5 with TRBJ1-2; TRBD1 aligns across 8 bases. Germline V gene sequence: CDR1 MNHEY, CDR2 SVGAGI. The J segment lost 8 bases and the V segment lost 9 bases, leaving 14 bases of the junction unmatched. The CDR3 has 14 residues. The CDR3, as DNA: TGTGCCAGTTTTGCCCCGGACAGGGTAGGAGGCTACACCTTC. This encodes CASFAPDRVGGYTF.

This chain connects TRBV5-6 to TRBJ2-6; D remains ambiguous. Trimming removed 0 bases at V and 1 base at J, with 5 bases between. Germline assignment: CDR1 SGHDT and CDR2 YYEEEE. The CDR3 totals 15 residues. CDR3: CASSLAGSGANVLTF. The DNA for the CDR3 is TGTGCCAGCAGCTTGGCCGGTTCTGGGGCCAACGTCCTGACTTTC.

The gene calls are TRBV29-1 and TRBJ2-5; a possible D gene is TRBD2 (5 bases). This CDR3 comprises 14 residues. The germline gives CDR1 SQVTM, CDR2 ANQGSEA. Trimming took off 0 bases at V and 4 bases at J, with 12 bases between the two ends. The CDR3 bases are TGCAGCGTTGAAGATCCAAGAGGGCGAGAGACCCAGTACTTC. Residues: CSVEDPRGRETQYF.

CDR3 nucleotides: TGCGCCAGCAGCTTGGCCCCCGGGGTGCATGGCTACACCTTC. Its protein is CASSLAPGVHGYTF. The rearrangement uses TRBV5-1 and TRBJ1-2; no reliable D call. Germline CDR1 reads SGHRS; CDR2 reads YFSETQ. The V and J ends lost 0 bases and 6 bases respectively, with 12 bases between them. The CDR3 spans 14 residues.

This clone came up a few times. The chain carries TRBV28 and TRBJ1-2; weak D call: TRBD1 (6 bases). CDR3 length: 14 residues. V lost 6 bases and J 4 bases, leaving 15 bases between the germline ends. Germline CDR1 MDHEN, CDR2 SYDVKM. CDR3 in amino acids: CASSPPDRGYGYTF. The CDR3 DNA follows: TGTGCCAGCAGCCCCCCGGACAGAGGCTATGGCTACACCTTC.

The gene calls are TRBV5-1 and TRBJ2-2, with D perhaps matching TRBD2 (6 bases). The ends were cut back, 2 bases at V and 9 bases at J, with 17 bases in the middle. Germline assignment: CDR1 SGHRS and CDR2 YFSETQ. The CDR3 sequence is 15 residues long. Here the CDR3 DNA reads TGCGCCAGCAGCTTTGACCCCGGGAGCCGGCGGGAGCTGTTTTTT. It yields the protein CASSFDPGSRRELFF.

This clone has more than one count but fewer than ten. The chain is built from TRBV6-1 and TRBJ1-4, with a possible D match to TRBD1 (5 bases). V shed 6 bases and J shed 8 bases, with 10 bases lying between them. Looked up from germline, CDR1 is MNHNS and CDR2 is SASEGT. This CDR3 has 12 residues. Here the CDR3 reads CASRTASEKLFF. CDR3 in DNA: TGTGCCAGCAGGACAGCGAGCGAAAAACTGTTTTTT.

This clone turned up a few times. The chain carries TRBV29-1 and TRBJ1-2, with no clear D. Germline CDR1 is SQVTM and CDR2 is ANQGSEA. The CDR3 sequence is 11 residues long. The V gene lost 2 bases and the J gene lost 5 bases, with 6 bases spanning the gap. The CDR3 loop reads CSVETVYGYTF. The CDR3 DNA is TGCAGCGTTGAAACAGTTTATGGCTACACCTTC.

The table lists this clone with a few counts. The chain links TRBV2 to TRBJ2-3; TRBD2 matches 8 bases. This CDR3 region has 14 residues. With V trimmed by 10 bases and J by 5 bases, 11 bases remained unmatched. Looked up from germline, CDR1 is SNHLY and CDR2 is FYNNEI. In nucleotides, the CDR3 is TGTGCCACCTTGCTGACTAGCGTCGGAGATACGCAGTATTTT. As protein: CATLLTSVGDTQYF.

The chain recombines TRBV25-1 with TRBJ2-3; D unresolved. CDR3 length: 11 amino acids. Germline V gene sequence: CDR1 MGHDK, CDR2 SYGVNS. V lost 8 bases to trimming and J lost 5 bases, with 8 bases between them. The CDR3 loop is CASEVRDTQYF. In DNA form, the CDR3 reads TGTGCCAGCGAGGTGAGAGATACGCAGTATTTT.

The rearrangement links TRBV7-3 to TRBJ2-1, with D maybe TRBD2 (5 bases). The CDR3 contains 14 residues. CDR1 and CDR2 from the germline V gene are SGHTA and FQGTGA. The V gene lost 4 bases and the J gene lost 0 bases, with 7 bases spanning the gap. DNA of the CDR3: TGTGCCAGCAGCTCGAGGGCCTCCTACAATGAGCAGTTCTTC. Translating gives CASSSRASYNEQFF. The complete variable domain, with remaining parts taken from reference TRBV7-3 and TRBJ2-1, reads GAGVSQTPSNKVTEKGKYVELRCDPISGHTALYWYRQSLGQGPEFLIYFQGTGAADDSGLPNDRFFAVRPEGSVSTLKIQRTERGDSAVYLCASSSRASYNEQFFGPGTRLTVL.

This clone turned up a few times. CDR3 sequence: CASRPPRGTGELFF. Written as DNA, the CDR3 is TGTGCCAGCAGACCCCCCAGGGGGACCGGGGAGCTGTTTTTT. The rearrangement joins TRBV6-1 to TRBJ2-2; 7 nucleotides match TRBD1. This CDR3 is built from 14 residues. Germline V gene data show CDR1 as MNHNS and CDR2 as SASEGT. With V trimmed by 6 bases and J by 5 bases, 6 bases remained unmatched.

The chain links TRBV5-4 to TRBJ2-5; 8 bases map to TRBD1. V trimming: 4 bases; J trimming: 5 bases; junction bases outside the gene matches: 7. The germline CDR1 and CDR2 sequences are SGHNT and YYREEE (reference sequence). There are 14 residues in the CDR3. CDR3 bases: TGTGCCAGCAGCCCCGGACAGGGCCGGGAGACCCAGTACTTC. It encodes CASSPGQGRETQYF.

This clone came up once. The genes are TRBV7-9 and TRBJ1-2; D remains ambiguous. Trimming stripped 7 bases from V and 4 bases from J, with 7 bases between. CDR3 length: 11 amino acids. CDR1 and CDR2 (germline): SEHNR, FQNEAQ (reference sequence). CDR3 bases: TGTGCCAGCACCACGGGCTATGGCTACACCTTC. Translating it yields CASTTGYGYTF.

The chain is built from TRBV2 and TRBJ1-5; possible D gene TRBD1, 6 bases. Germline V CDR1 and CDR2: SNHLY, FYNNEI. The CDR3 spans 14 residues. Trimming removed 3 bases from V and 8 bases from J, with 14 bases in between. The CDR3 protein is CASSDQGKYKPQHF. CDR3 bases: TGTGCCAGCAGTGACCAGGGGAAGTATAAGCCCCAGCATTTT.

This clone was seen only once. V usage is TRBV6-9 and J usage is TRBJ2-1, with a weak D call TRBD1 (8 bases). Germline CDR1 MNHGY, CDR2 SVAAGI. The ends were cut back, 3 bases at V and 5 bases at J, with 14 bases in the middle. The CDR3 contains 15 residues. The CDR3 DNA reads as TGTGCCAGCAGTTACGACAGGGGAGGGAACAATGAGCAGTTCTTC. Protein product: CASSYDRGGNNEQFF.